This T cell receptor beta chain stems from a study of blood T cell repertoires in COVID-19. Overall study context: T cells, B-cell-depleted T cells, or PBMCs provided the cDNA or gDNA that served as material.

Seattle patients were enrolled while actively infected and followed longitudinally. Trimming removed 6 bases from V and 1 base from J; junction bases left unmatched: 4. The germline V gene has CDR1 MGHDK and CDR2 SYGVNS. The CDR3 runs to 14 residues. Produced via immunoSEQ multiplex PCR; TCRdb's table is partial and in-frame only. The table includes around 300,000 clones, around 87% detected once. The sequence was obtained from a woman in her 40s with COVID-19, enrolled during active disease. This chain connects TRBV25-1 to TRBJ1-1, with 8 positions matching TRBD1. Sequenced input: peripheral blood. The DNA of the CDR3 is TGTGCCAGCAGGGAGACAGGGGCGAACACTGAAGCTTTCTTT. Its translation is CASRETGANTEAFF.